This T cell receptor beta chain was captured in a study of OX40 agonist ivuxolimab in advanced cancers. Study-wide context: The patients received agonistic anti-OX40 (CD134) antibody ivuxolimab. At 0.01 to 10 mg/kg, ivuxolimab was administered intravenously to patients every 2 weeks. Each dose-escalation patient presented with hepatocellular carcinoma, melanoma, renal cell or head and neck cancer.

Only in-frame clones appear in the TCRdb table, and some are missing; sequencing was by immunoSEQ multiplex PCR. This repertoire shows around 16,000 clones, roughly 60% found once; its top ten account for roughly 8.1%. Turning to this clone: The antigen is unknown.

This CDR3 is built from 17 residues. Germline assignment: CDR1 SGHVS and CDR2 FNYEAQ. Trimming at V came to 0 bases and at J to 3 bases, leaving 7 bases not matched to a gene. Broader study findings: Nonresponders included some who also had low normalized T-cell clonal expansion.

This clonotype was obtained from an adult with an advanced solid tumor such as melanoma, head and neck, liver or kidney cancer. This specimen consisted of CD4+ or CD8+ T cells sorted from blood, obtained in a trial of the OX40 agonist ivuxolimab. The chain carries TRBV7-6 and TRBJ2-5, with TRBD2 matching 10 bases. This CDR3 reads CASSLAQLAGVKETQYF. In DNA, the CDR3 is TGTGCCAGCAGCTTAGCGCAGCTAGCGGGGGTTAAAGAGACCCAGTACTTC. Drawing the rest from reference TRBV7-6 and TRBJ2-5, the complete variable domain is GAGVSQSPRYKVTKRGQDVALRCDPISGHVSLYWYRQALGQGPEFLTYFNYEAQQDKSGLPNDRFSAERPEGSISTLTIQRTEQRDSAMYRCASSLAQLAGVKETQYFGPGTRLLVL.